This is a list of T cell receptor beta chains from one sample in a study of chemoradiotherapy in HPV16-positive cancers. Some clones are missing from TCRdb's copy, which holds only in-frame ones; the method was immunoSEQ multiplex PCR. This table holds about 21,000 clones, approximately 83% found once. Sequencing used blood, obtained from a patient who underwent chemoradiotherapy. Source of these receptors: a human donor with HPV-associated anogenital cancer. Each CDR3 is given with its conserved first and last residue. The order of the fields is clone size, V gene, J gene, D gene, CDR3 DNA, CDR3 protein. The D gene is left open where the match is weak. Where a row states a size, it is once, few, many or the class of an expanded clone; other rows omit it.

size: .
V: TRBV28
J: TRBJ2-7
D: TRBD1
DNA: TGTGCCAGCGGGACAGTGATCTACGAGCAGTACTTC
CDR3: CASGTVIYEQYF

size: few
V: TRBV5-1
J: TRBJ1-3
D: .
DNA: TGCGCCAGCAGCTTACAGGGATCGTCTGGAAACACCATATATTTT
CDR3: CASSLQGSSGNTIYF

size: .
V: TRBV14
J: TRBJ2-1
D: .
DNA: TGTGCCAGCACCAACGACGAGAGCGACTCCTACAATGAGCAGTTCTTC
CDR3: CASTNDESDSYNEQFF

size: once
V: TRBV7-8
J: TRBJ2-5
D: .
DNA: TGTGCCAGCAGCTTCAAACCGGACCAAGAGACCCAGTACTTC
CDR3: CASSFKPDQETQYF

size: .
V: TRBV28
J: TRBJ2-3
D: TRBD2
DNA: TGTGCCAGCACCGAGGCGGGGGGGCCAGATACGCAGTATTTT
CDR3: CASTEAGGPDTQYF

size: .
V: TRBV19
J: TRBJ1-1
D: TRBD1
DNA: TGTGCCAGTAGGCCGGGACAGACGAACACTGAAGCTTTCTTT
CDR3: CASRPGQTNTEAFF

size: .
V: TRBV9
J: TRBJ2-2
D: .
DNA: TGTGCCAGCAGCCCCCGGGACTTTAGCACCGGGGAGCTGTTTTTT
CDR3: CASSPRDFSTGELFF

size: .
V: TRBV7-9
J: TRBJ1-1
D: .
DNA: TGTGCCAGCATGAAGAGTGACACTGAAGCTTTCTTT
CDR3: CASMKSDTEAFF

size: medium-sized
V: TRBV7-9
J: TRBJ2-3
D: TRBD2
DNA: TGTGCCAGCAGCTCCGGAGCTAGCGGGCCTAGCACAGATACGCAGTATTTT
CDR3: CASSSGASGPSTDTQYF

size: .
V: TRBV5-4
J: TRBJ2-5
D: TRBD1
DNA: TGTGCCAGCAGCGGGGGGACAGGGGAAGAGACCCAGTACTTC
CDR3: CASSGGTGEETQYF

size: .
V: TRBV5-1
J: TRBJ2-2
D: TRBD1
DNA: TGCGCCAGCAGCTTGGTTAGGACAGGGGGCGGCACCGGGGAGCTGTTTTTT
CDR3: CASSLVRTGGGTGELFF

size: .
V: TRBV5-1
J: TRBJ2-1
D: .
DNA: TGCGCCAGCAGCTTGGGGACAGAACTCAATGAGCAGTTCTTC
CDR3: CASSLGTELNEQFF

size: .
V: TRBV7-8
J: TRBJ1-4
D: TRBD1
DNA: TGTGCCAGCAGCGGGGACAGCCTGAGTGAAAAACTGTTTTTT
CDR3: CASSGDSLSEKLFF

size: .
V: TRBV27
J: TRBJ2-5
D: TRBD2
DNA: TGTGCCAGCAGTTCTTGGACTAGCGGGGAAGCAGAGACCCAGTACTTC
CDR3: CASSSWTSGEAETQYF

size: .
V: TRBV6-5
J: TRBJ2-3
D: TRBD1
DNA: TGTGCCAGCAGTAGAATACAGGGGGGAGATACGCAGTATTTT
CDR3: CASSRIQGGDTQYF

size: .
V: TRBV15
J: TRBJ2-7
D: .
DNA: TGTGCCACCAGCAGAGGGGTGGCGGGGAGTGACGAGCAGTACTTC
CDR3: CATSRGVAGSDEQYF

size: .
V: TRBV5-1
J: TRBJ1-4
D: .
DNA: TGCGCCAGCAGCCTCGGGGGGGCTGAGGAAAAACTGTTTTTT
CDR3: CASSLGGAEEKLFF

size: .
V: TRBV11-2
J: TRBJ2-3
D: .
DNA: TGTGCCAGCAGCTTGGAAGGGTTGTCCACAGATACGCAGTATTTT
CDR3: CASSLEGLSTDTQYF

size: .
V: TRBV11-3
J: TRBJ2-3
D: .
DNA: TGTGCCAGCAGCAAACGTAAGTCCGCTAGAAGGGCTGAGTATTTT
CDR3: CASSKRKSARRAEYF

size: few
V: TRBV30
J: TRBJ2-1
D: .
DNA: TGTGCCTGGAGTAGCGACAGCTCCTACAATGAGCAGTTCTTC
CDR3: CAWSSDSSYNEQFF

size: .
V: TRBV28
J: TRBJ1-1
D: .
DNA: TGTGCCACCTACGAGAACACTGAAGCTTTCTTT
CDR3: CATYENTEAFF

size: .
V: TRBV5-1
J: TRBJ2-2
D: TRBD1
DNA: TGCGCCAGCAGCTGGACAGGGGAAAGTCTCACCGGGGAGCTGTTTTTT
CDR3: CASSWTGESLTGELFF

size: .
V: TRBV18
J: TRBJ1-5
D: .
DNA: TGTGCCAGCTCCCGCAAGGCGGACCGGAGCGGCAATCAGCCCCAGCATTTT
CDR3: CASSRKADRSGNQPQHF

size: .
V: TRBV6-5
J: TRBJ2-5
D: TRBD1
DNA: TGTGCCAGCAGCAACAGGGGCACAGAGACCCAGTACTTC
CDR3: CASSNRGTETQYF

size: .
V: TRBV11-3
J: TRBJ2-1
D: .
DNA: TGTGCCAGCAGCTTAGATCTTAGTGACAATGAGCAGTTCTTC
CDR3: CASSLDLSDNEQFF

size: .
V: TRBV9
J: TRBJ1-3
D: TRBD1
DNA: TGTGCCAGCAGCGTAGGACTCCCGGGACAGGGATCGGCTGGAAACACCATATATTTT
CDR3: CASSVGLPGQGSAGNTIYF

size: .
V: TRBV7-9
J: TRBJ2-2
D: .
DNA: TGTGCCAGCAGCACCACAGGGTTCGAAGGCACCGGGGAGCTGTTTTTT
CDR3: CASSTTGFEGTGELFF

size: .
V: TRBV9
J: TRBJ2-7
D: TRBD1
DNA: TGTGCCAGCAGCGGAGGGACAGGGGACGAGCAGTACTTC
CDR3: CASSGGTGDEQYF

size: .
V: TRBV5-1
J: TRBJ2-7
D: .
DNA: TGCGCCAGCAACCCCGGAAGCTCCTACGAGCAGTACTTC
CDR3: CASNPGSSYEQYF

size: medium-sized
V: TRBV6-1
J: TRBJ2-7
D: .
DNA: TGTGCCAGCGAGCCTCAATCCTACGAGCAGTACTTC
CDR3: CASEPQSYEQYF

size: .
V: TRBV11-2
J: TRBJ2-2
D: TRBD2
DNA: TGTGCCAGCAGCTTGATACTAGCGGGAGGTTCGGAGCTGTTTTTT
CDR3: CASSLILAGGSELFF

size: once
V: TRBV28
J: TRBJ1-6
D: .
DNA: TGTGCCAGCAGTCAGAGTAATAATTCACCCCTCCACTTT
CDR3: CASSQSNNSPLHF

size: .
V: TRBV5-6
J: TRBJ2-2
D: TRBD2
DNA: TGTGCCAGCAGCACCGGACTAGCGGGAGGCACCGGGGAGCTGTTTTTT
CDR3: CASSTGLAGGTGELFF

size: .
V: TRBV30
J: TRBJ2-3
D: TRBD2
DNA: TGTGCCTCTAGCGGGGGTGCCGCTAGCACAGATACGCAGTATTTT
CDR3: CASSGGAASTDTQYF

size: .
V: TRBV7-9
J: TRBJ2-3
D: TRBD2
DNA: TGTGCCAGCAGCTCCCCGGAGAGCGGGAGGACCACAGATACGCAGTATTTT
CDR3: CASSSPESGRTTDTQYF

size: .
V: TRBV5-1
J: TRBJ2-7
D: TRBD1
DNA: TGCGCCAGCAGCCCGCCCACGACAGGGCTCTCCTACGAGCAGTACTTC
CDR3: CASSPPTTGLSYEQYF

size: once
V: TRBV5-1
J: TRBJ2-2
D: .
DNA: TGCGCCAGCATAAGGACGAACACCGGGGAGCTGTTTTTT
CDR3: CASIRTNTGELFF

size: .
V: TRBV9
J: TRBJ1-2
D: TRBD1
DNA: TGTGCCAGCAGCGTAGCAAACAGGGGGTGGTATGGCTACACCTTC
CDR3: CASSVANRGWYGYTF

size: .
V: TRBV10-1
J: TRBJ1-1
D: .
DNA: TGCGCCAGTGGCACCCCTCGTTTCTTT
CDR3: CASGTPRFF

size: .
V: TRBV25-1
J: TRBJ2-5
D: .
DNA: TGTGCCAGCAGTGAATCGAAGGTTTGGGCTGGACAAGAGACCCAGTACTTC
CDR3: CASSESKVWAGQETQYF

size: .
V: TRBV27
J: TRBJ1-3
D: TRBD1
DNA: TGTGCCAGCAGGACAACTATAGACAGGGGTGCTGGAAACACCATATATTTT
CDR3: CASRTTIDRGAGNTIYF

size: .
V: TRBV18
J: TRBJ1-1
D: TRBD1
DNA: TGTGCCAGCTCACCTCCCGGGACAGGGAATATGAACACTGAAGCTTTCTTT
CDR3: CASSPPGTGNMNTEAFF

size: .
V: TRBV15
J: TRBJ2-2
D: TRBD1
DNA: TGTGCCACCAGCAGAGGGGGACAGGGTCGAACCGGGGAGCTGTTTTTT
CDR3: CATSRGGQGRTGELFF

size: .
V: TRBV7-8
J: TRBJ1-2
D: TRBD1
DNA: TGTGCCACGACCTCGGGACAGGGCTATGGCTACACCTTC
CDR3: CATTSGQGYGYTF